This entry concerns a single TCR beta chain. This entry is derived from a study of control samples from healthy donors and cancer patients. This CDR3 spans 16 amino acids. With V trimmed by 5 bases and J by 4 bases, 9 bases remained unmatched. Germline loops: CDR1 LNHDA, CDR2 SQIVND (reference sequence). Method: immunoSEQ multiplex PCR; TCRdb's copy keeps in-frame clones and lacks some. The sample lists about 120,000 clones, more than 80% occurring once. This TCR came from a man between 45 and 60 years old in good health. The chain is built from TRBV19 and TRBJ2-1; TRBD2 matches 9 bases. Material for sequencing was blood. CDR3 amino acids: CASSERRGGIYNEQFF. CDR3 nucleotides: TGTGCCAGTAGTGAACGGCGGGGGGGCATATACAATGAGCAGTTCTTC.